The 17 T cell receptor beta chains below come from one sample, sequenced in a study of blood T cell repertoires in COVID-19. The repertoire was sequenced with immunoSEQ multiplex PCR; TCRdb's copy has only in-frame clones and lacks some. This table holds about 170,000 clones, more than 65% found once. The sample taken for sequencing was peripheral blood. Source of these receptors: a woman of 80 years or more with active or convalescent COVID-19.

Written as DNA, the CDR3 is TGTGCCAGCAGCTACTCGCCGGGTTACGAGCAGTACTTC. This encodes CASSYSPGYEQYF. The V gene is TRBV11-2, the J gene TRBJ2-7; D unclear. V lost 4 bases and J lost 4, with 11 bases in between. Germline CDR1 is SGHAT and CDR2 is FQNNGV. The CDR3 is 13 residues long.

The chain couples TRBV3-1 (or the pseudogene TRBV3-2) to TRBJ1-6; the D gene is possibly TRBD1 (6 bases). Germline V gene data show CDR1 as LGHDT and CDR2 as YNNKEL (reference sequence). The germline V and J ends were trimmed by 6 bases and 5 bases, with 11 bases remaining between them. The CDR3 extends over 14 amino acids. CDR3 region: CASRPTGNNSPLHF. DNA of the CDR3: TGTGCCAGCAGACCGACAGGCAATAATTCACCCCTCCACTTT.

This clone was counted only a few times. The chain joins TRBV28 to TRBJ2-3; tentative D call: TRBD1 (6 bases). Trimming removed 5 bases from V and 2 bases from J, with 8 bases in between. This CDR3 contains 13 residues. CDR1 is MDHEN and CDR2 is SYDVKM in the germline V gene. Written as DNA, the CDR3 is TGTGCCAGCAGTGACAGGTCCACAGATACGCAGTATTTT. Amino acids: CASSDRSTDTQYF.

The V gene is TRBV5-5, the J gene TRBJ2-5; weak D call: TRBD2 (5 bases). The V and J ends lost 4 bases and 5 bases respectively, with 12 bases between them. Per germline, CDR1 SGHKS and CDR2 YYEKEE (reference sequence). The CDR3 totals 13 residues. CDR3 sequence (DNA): TGTGCCAGCAGCGCCGGGGTGGGGGAGACCCAGTACTTC. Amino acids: CASSAGVGETQYF. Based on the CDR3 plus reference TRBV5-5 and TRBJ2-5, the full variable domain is DAGVTQSPTHLIKTRGQQVTLRCSPISGHKSVSWYQQVLGQGPQFIFQYYEKEERGRGNFPDRFSARQFPNYSSELNVNALLLGDSALYLCASSAGVGETQYFGPGTRLLVL.

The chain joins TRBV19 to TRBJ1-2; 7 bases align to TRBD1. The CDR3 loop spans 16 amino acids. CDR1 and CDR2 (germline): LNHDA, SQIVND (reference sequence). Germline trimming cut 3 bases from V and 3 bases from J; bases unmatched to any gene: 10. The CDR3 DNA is TGTGCCAGTAGTATCGGAAGGGGGCGACCGTACTATGGCTACACCTTC. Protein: CASSIGRGRPYYGYTF. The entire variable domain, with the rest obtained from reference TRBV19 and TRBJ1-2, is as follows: DGGITQSPKYLFRKEGQNVTLSCEQNLNHDAMYWYRQDPGQGLRLIYYSQIVNDFQKGDIAEGYSVSREKKESFPLTVTSAQKNPTAFYLCASSIGRGRPYYGYTFGSGTRLTVV.

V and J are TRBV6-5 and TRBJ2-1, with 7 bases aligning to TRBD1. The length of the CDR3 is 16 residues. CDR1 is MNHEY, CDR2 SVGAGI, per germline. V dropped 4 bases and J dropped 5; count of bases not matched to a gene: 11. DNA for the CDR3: TGTGCCAGCAGTTCTCTCCGGGACAGAACGGACAATGAGCAGTTCTTC. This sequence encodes CASSSLRDRTDNEQFF.

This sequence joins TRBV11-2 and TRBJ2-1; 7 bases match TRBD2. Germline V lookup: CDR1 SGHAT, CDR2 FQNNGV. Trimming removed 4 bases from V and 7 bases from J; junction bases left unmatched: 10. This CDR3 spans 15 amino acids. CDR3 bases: TGTGCCAGCAGCTATATAGCGGGCACTGGAAATGAGCAGTTCTTC. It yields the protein CASSYIAGTGNEQFF.

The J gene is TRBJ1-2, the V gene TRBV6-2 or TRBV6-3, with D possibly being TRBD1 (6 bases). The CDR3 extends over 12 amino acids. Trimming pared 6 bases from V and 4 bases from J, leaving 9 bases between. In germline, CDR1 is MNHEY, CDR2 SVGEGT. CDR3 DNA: TGTGCCAGCAGCCTGGACAGCTATGGCTACACCTTC. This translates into CASSLDSYGYTF.

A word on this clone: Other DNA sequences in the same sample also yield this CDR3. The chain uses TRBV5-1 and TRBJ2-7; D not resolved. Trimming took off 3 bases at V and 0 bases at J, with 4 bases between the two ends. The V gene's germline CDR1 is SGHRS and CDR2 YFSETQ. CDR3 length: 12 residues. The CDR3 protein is CASSSSSYEQYF. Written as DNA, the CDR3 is TGCGCCAGCAGCTCCAGCTCCTACGAGCAGTACTTC. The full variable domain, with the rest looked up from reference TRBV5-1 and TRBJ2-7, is KAGVTQTPRYLIKTRGQQVTLSCSPISGHRSVSWYQQTPGQGLQFLFEYFSETQRNKGNFPGRFSGRQFSNSRSEMNVSTLELGDSALYLCASSSSSYEQYFGPGTRLTVT.

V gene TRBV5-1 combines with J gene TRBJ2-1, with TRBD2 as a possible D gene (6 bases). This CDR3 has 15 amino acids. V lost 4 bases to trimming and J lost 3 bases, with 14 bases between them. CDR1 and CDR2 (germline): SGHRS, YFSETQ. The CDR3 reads CASSGSVGGYNEQFF. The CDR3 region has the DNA TGCGCCAGCAGCGGGTCTGTGGGGGGCTACAATGAGCAGTTCTTC.

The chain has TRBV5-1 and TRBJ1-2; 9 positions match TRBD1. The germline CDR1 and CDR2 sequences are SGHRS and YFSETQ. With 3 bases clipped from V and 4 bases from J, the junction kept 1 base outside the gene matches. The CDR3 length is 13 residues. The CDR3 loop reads CASSSGQGYGYTF. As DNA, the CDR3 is TGCGCCAGCAGCTCGGGACAGGGCTATGGCTACACCTTC.

CDR3 DNA sequence: TGTGCCAGTAGTATAGATAGCGGGAGCTCCTACAATGAGCAGTTCTTC. Residues: CASSIDSGSSYNEQFF. The chain couples TRBV19 to TRBJ2-1; 9 bases fit TRBD2. The germline V gene encodes CDR1 LNHDA and CDR2 SQIVND (reference sequence). V trimming: 0 bases; J trimming: 0 bases; junction bases outside the gene matches: 0. The CDR3 is 16 residues long.

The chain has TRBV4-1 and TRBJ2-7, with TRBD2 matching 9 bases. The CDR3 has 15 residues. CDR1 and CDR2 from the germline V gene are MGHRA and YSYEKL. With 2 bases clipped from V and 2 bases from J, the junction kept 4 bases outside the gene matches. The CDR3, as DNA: TGCGCCAGCAGCCAACCGGGACTAGCCACCTACGAGCAGTACTTC. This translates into CASSQPGLATYEQYF.

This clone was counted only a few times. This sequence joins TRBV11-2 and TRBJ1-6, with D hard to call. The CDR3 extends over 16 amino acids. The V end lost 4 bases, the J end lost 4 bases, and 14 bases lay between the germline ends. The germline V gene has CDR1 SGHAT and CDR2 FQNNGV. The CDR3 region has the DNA TGTGCCAGCAGCTCAAGTGGTAACTGGTATAATTCACCCCTCCACTTT. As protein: CASSSSGNWYNSPLHF.

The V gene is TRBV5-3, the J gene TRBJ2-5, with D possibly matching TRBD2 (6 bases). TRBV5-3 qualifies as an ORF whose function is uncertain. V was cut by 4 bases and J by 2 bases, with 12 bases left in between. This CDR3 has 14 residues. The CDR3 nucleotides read TGTGCCAGAAGCCACGGCGGGGTACAAGAGACCCAGTACTTC. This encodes CARSHGGVQETQYF.

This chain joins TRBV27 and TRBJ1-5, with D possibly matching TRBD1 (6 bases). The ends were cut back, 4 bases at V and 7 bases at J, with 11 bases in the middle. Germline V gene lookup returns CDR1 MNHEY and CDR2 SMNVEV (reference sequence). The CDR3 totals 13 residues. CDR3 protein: CASSYRAAQPQHF. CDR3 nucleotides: TGTGCCAGCAGTTACAGGGCGGCACAGCCCCAGCATTTT.

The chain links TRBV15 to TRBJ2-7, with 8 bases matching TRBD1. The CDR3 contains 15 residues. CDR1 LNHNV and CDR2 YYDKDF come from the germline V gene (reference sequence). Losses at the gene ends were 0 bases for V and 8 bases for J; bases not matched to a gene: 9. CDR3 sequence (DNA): TGTGCCACCAGCAGAGATCTAGGGACAGGTACGAAGCAGTACTTC. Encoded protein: CATSRDLGTGTKQYF.